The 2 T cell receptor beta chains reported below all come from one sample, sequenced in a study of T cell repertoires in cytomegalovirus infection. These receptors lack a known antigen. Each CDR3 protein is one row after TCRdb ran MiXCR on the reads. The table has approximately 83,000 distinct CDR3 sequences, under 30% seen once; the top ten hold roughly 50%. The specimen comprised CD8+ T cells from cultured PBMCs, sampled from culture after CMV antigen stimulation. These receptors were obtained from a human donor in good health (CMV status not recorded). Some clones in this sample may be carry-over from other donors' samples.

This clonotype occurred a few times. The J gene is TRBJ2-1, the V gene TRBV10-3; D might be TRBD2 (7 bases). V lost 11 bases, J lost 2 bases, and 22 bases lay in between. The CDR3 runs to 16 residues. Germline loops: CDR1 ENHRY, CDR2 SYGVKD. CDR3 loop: CAGSRGGEGAYNEQFF. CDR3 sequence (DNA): TGTGCCGGCTCAAGGGGGGGAGAGGGCGCCTACAATGAGCAGTTCTTC.

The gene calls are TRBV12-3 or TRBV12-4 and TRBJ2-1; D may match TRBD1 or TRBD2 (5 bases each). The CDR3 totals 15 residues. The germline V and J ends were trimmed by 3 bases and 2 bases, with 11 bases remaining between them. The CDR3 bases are TGTGCCAGCAGTTTTTCGTGGGACGCCTACAATGAGCAGTTCTTC. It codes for CASSFSWDAYNEQFF.